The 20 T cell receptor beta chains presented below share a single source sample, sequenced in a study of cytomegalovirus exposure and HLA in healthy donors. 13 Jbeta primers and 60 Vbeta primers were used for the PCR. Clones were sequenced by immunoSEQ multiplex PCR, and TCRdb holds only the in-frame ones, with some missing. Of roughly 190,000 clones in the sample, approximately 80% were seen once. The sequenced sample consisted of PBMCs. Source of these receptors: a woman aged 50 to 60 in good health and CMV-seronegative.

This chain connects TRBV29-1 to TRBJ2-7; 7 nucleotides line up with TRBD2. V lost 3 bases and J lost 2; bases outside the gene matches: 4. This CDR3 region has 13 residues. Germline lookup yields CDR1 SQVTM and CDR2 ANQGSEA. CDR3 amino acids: CSVEGGNAYEQYF. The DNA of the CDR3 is TGCAGCGTTGAGGGGGGGAACGCCTACGAGCAGTACTTC.

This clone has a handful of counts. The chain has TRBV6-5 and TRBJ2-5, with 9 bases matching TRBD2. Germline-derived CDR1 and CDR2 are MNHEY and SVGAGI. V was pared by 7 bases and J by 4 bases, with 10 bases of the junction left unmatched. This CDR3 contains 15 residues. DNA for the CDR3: TGTGCCAGCATCAAGGCGGGACTAGCTGGAGAGACCCAGTACTTC. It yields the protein CASIKAGLAGETQYF.

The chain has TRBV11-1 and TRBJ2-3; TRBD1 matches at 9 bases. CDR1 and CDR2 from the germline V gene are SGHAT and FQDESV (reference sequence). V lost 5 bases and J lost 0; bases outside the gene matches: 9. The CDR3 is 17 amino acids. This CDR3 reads CASSLITDRGSTDTQYF. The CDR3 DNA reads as TGTGCCAGCAGCCTAATAACGGACAGGGGAAGCACAGATACGCAGTATTTT. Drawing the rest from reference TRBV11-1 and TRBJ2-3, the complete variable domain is EAEVAQSPRYKITEKSQAVAFWCDPISGHATLYWYRQILGQGPELLVQFQDESVVDDSQLPKDRFSAERLKGVDSTLKIQPAELGDSAMYLCASSLITDRGSTDTQYFGPGTRLTVL.

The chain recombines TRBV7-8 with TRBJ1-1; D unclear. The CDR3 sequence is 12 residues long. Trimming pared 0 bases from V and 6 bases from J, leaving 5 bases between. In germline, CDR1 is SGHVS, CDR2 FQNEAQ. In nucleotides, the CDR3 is TGTGCCAGCAGCTTAGCATCTCCTGAAGCTTTCTTT. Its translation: CASSLASPEAFF.

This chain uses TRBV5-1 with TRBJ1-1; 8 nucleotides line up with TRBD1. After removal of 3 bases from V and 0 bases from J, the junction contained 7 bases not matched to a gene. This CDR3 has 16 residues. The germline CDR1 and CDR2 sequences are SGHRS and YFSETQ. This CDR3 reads CASSSGQGGLNTEAFF. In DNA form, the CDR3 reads TGCGCCAGCAGCTCTGGACAGGGTGGGTTGAACACTGAAGCTTTCTTT.

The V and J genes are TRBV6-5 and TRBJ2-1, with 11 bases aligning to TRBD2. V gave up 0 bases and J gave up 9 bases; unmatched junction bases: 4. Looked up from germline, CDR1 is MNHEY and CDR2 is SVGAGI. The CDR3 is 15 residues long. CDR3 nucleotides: TGTGCCAGCAGTTACTCACTAGCGGGAGCCGGTGAGCAGTTCTTC. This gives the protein CASSYSLAGAGEQFF.

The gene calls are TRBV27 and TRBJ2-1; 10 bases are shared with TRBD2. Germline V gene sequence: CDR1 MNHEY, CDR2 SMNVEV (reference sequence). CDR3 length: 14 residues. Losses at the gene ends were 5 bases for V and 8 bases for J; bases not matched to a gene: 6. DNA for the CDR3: TGTGCCAGCAGTAGGCTAGCGGGAGAGGATGAGCAGTTCTTC. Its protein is CASSRLAGEDEQFF.

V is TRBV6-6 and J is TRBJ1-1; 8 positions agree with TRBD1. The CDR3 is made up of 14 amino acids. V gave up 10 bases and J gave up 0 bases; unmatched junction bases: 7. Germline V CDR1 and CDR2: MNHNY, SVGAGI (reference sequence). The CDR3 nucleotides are TGTGCCACCGGGACAGGTCTAATGAACACTGAAGCTTTCTTT. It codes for CATGTGLMNTEAFF.

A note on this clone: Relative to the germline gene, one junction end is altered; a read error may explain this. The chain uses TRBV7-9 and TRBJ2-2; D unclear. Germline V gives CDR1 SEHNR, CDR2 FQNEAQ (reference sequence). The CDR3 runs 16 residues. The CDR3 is CSSPGGVLANTGELFF. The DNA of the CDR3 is TGTTCCAGCCCCGGCGGCGTACTGGCGAACACCGGGGAGCTGTTTTTT.

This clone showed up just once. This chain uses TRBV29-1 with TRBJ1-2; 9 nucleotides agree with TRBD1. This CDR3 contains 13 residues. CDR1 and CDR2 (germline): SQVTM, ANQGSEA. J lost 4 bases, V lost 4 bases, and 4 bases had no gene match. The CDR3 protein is CSVGTGAIYGYTF. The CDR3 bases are TGCAGCGTTGGGACAGGGGCGATCTATGGCTACACCTTC.

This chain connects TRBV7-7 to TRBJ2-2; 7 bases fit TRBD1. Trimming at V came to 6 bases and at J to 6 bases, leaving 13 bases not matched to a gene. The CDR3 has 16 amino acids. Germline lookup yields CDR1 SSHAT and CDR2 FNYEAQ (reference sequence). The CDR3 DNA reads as TGTGCCAGCAGTTCAAGCACAGGGGTTGGCGCCGGGGAGCTGTTTTTT. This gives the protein CASSSSTGVGAGELFF.

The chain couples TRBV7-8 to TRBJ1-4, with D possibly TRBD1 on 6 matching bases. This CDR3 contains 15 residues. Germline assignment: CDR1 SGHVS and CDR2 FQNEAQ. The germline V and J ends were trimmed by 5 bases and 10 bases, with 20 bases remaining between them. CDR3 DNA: TGTGCCAGCAGCCTACAGGGTGCTGAGACCGGAAAACTGTTTTTT. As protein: CASSLQGAETGKLFF.

This chain's CDR3 is CATSRDGQGYGYTF. DNA for the CDR3: TGTGCCACCAGCAGAGATGGACAGGGCTATGGCTACACCTTC. The rearrangement uses TRBV15 and TRBJ1-2; the match to TRBD1 covers 8 bases. Unmatched junction bases numbered 1, after V lost 0 bases and J lost 4 bases. The CDR3 has 14 residues. Germline V gives CDR1 LNHNV, CDR2 YYDKDF (reference sequence).

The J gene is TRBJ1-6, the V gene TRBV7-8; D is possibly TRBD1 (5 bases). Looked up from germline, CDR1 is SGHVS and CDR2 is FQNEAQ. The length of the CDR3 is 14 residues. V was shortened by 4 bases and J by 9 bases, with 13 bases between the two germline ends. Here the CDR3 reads CASSYKGQGSPLHF. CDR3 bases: TGTGCCAGCAGCTACAAGGGGCAGGGTTCACCCCTCCACTTT.

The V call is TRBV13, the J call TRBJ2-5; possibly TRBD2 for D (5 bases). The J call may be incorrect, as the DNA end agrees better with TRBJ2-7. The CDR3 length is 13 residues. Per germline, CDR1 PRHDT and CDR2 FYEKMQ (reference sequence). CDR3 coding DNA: TGTGCCAGCAGTCTAGGCGCGGGTAGCGAGCAGTACTTC. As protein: CASSLGAGSEQYF.

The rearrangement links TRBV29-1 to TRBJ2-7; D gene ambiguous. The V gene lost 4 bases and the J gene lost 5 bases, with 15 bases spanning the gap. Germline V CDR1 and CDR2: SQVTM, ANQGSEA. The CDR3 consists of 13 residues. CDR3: CSVVREPSDEQYF. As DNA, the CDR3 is TGCAGCGTTGTAAGAGAACCAAGTGACGAGCAGTACTTC.

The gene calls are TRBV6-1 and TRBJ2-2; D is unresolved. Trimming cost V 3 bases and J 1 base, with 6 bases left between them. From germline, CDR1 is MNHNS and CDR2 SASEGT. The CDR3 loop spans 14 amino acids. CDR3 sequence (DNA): TGTGCCAGCAGTGATCAGTGGAACACCGGGGAGCTGTTTTTT. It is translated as CASSDQWNTGELFF.

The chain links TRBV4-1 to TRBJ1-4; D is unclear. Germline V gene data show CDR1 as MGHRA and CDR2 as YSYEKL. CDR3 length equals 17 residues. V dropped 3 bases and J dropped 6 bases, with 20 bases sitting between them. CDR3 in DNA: TGCGCCAGCAGCCAGGGCCCGACACGCATGGTGGATGAAAAACTGTTTTTT. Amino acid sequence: CASSQGPTRMVDEKLFF.

The CDR3 is CASSYGTSYDEQYF. The DNA of the CDR3 is TGTGCCAGCAGTTACGGAACTAGCTACGACGAGCAGTACTTC. The rearrangement links TRBV6-5 to TRBJ2-7, with D possibly being TRBD2 (6 bases). V gave up 2 bases and J gave up 5 bases, with 13 bases separating them. Per germline, CDR1 MNHEY and CDR2 SVGAGI. This CDR3 has 14 residues.

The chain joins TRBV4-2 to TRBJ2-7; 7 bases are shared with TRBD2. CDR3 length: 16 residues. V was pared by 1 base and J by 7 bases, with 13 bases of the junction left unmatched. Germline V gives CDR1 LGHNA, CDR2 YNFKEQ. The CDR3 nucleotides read TGTGCCAGCAGCCAAGTTATAGGCCTAGCGGCCGAGGAGCAGTACTTC. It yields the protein CASSQVIGLAAEEQYF.